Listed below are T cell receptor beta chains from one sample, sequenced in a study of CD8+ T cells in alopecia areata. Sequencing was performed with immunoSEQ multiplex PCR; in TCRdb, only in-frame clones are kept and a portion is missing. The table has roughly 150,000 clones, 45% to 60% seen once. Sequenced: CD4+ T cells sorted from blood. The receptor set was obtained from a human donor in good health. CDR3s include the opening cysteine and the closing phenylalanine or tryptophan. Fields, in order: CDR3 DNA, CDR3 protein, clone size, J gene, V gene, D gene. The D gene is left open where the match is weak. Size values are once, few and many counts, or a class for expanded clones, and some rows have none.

CDR3 DNA: TGTGCCAGCAGCCCGGTCGCAGATACGCAGTATTTT; CDR3 protein: CASSPVADTQYF; clone size: .; J gene: TRBJ2-3; V gene: TRBV7-6; D gene: .
CDR3 DNA: TGTGCCAGCAGCTGGACAGGGGTAAATCAGCCCCAGCATTTT; CDR3 protein: CASSWTGVNQPQHF; clone size: .; J gene: TRBJ1-5; V gene: TRBV7-8; D gene: TRBD1
CDR3 DNA: TGCGCCAGCAGCCAAGGACTAGCGGGAGGCGGGGAGCTGTTTTTT; CDR3 protein: CASSQGLAGGGELFF; clone size: few; J gene: TRBJ2-2; V gene: TRBV4-1; D gene: TRBD2
CDR3 DNA: TGTGCCAGCAGCCAAGAACCGGGAAACTATGGCTACACCTTC; CDR3 protein: CASSQEPGNYGYTF; clone size: .; J gene: TRBJ1-2; V gene: TRBV4-2; D gene: .
CDR3 DNA: TGTGCCAGCAGTTTATTACCGGGGATCCACAATCAGCCCCAGCATTTT; CDR3 protein: CASSLLPGIHNQPQHF; clone size: .; J gene: TRBJ1-5; V gene: TRBV28; D gene: .
CDR3 DNA: TGTGCCAGCAGCTCCAGGGACAGCAATCAGCCCCAGCATTTT; CDR3 protein: CASSSRDSNQPQHF; clone size: .; J gene: TRBJ1-5; V gene: TRBV7-9; D gene: .
CDR3 DNA: TGTGCCAGCAGCTCCAACAGGGGGACCTACAATGAGCAGTTCTTC; CDR3 protein: CASSSNRGTYNEQFF; clone size: .; J gene: TRBJ2-1; V gene: TRBV11-2; D gene: TRBD1
CDR3 DNA: TGCAGCGTTGCACAGAACTATGGCTACACCTTC; CDR3 protein: CSVAQNYGYTF; clone size: .; J gene: TRBJ1-2; V gene: TRBV29-1; D gene: .
CDR3 DNA: TGTGCCAGCAGTCCAGACCGATACCGCCAAGAGACCCAGTACTTC; CDR3 protein: CASSPDRYRQETQYF; clone size: .; J gene: TRBJ2-5; V gene: TRBV2; D gene: .
CDR3 DNA: TGTGCCAGCAGTTACAGGGGGAACACTGAAGCTTTCTTT; CDR3 protein: CASSYRGNTEAFF; clone size: .; J gene: TRBJ1-1; V gene: TRBV6-5; D gene: .
CDR3 DNA: TGTGCCAGCTCACCACAGGGAGGAAGCGATGAAGCTTTCTTT; CDR3 protein: CASSPQGGSDEAFF; clone size: .; J gene: TRBJ1-1; V gene: TRBV18; D gene: .
CDR3 DNA: TGTGCCTGGAGTCCTGGGGCCCCCGGGGAGCTGTTTTTT; CDR3 protein: CAWSPGAPGELFF; clone size: few; J gene: TRBJ2-2; V gene: TRBV30; D gene: .
CDR3 DNA: TGTGCCAGCGACTTCGACGAGGAGCAGTTCTTC; CDR3 protein: CASDFDEEQFF; clone size: .; J gene: TRBJ2-1; V gene: TRBV2; D gene: .
CDR3 DNA: TGCGCCAGCAGTGGCTTTTCTAACTATGGCTACACCTTC; CDR3 protein: CASSGFSNYGYTF; clone size: .; J gene: TRBJ1-2; V gene: TRBV10-2; D gene: .
CDR3 DNA: TGCAGCGTTGTAGAGCGGGAGAGGACTCAGACCCAGTACTTC; CDR3 protein: CSVVERERTQTQYF; clone size: .; J gene: TRBJ2-5; V gene: TRBV29-1; D gene: TRBD2
CDR3 DNA: TGCGCCAGCAGCTTAACAGGGGGCTGGAACTATGGCTACACCTTC; CDR3 protein: CASSLTGGWNYGYTF; clone size: few; J gene: TRBJ1-2; V gene: TRBV5-1; D gene: TRBD1
CDR3 DNA: TGTGCCAGCAGAGGGAACAATCAGCCCCAGCATTTT; CDR3 protein: CASRGNNQPQHF; clone size: few; J gene: TRBJ1-5; V gene: TRBV25-1; D gene: .
CDR3 DNA: TGCAGCGTTGAACTCCAAGGGGTCCACGAGCAGTACTTC; CDR3 protein: CSVELQGVHEQYF; clone size: few; J gene: TRBJ2-7; V gene: TRBV29-1; D gene: .
CDR3 DNA: TGTGCCAGCAGCTTCCGGGCCGGGACTAGCGGGAGCGATGAGCAGTTCTTC; CDR3 protein: CASSFRAGTSGSDEQFF; clone size: .; J gene: TRBJ2-1; V gene: TRBV7-9; D gene: TRBD2
CDR3 DNA: TGCGCCAGCAGCCACCCCGTTGTGAGGGGGACTACAGATACGCAGTATTTT; CDR3 protein: CASSHPVVRGTTDTQYF; clone size: few; J gene: TRBJ2-3; V gene: TRBV4-1; D gene: .
CDR3 DNA: TGTGCCAGCAGTGAATCCGCTACTAGGCCCCAGTTCTTC; CDR3 protein: CASSESATRPQFF; clone size: .; J gene: TRBJ2-1; V gene: TRBV25-1; D gene: .
CDR3 DNA: TGCGCCAGCAGCTTGAGTCTAGCGGGGCGCACAGATACGCAGTATTTT; CDR3 protein: CASSLSLAGRTDTQYF; clone size: .; J gene: TRBJ2-3; V gene: TRBV5-1; D gene: TRBD2
CDR3 DNA: TGTGCCTTCGCCGGGACTCATAACACCGGGGAGCTGTTTTTT; CDR3 protein: CAFAGTHNTGELFF; clone size: .; J gene: TRBJ2-2; V gene: TRBV10-3; D gene: .
CDR3 DNA: TGTGCCAGCAGCGTAAGAGGGGGAGCGTCTTACAATGAGCAGTTCTTC; CDR3 protein: CASSVRGGASYNEQFF; clone size: .; J gene: TRBJ2-1; V gene: TRBV9; D gene: .
CDR3 DNA: TGCGCCAGCAGCTTAGGGACGGGTCAAAATCAGCCCCAGCATTTT; CDR3 protein: CASSLGTGQNQPQHF; clone size: .; J gene: TRBJ1-5; V gene: TRBV5-1; D gene: .
CDR3 DNA: TGTGCCAGCAGTGGGGACAGCGCCCTCGCACAATTGAACACTGAAGCTTTCTTT; CDR3 protein: CASSGDSALAQLNTEAFF; clone size: .; J gene: TRBJ1-1; V gene: TRBV6-1; D gene: TRBD1
CDR3 DNA: TGTGCTAGCAGCCCCCCGCCGAACACTGAAGCTTTCTTT; CDR3 protein: CASSPPPNTEAFF; clone size: .; J gene: TRBJ1-1; V gene: TRBV7-7; D gene: .
CDR3 DNA: TGTGCCATCAGTGCCGACCTGAACACCGGGGAGCTGTTTTTT; CDR3 protein: CAISADLNTGELFF; clone size: .; J gene: TRBJ2-2; V gene: TRBV10-3; D gene: .
CDR3 DNA: TGTGCCAGCAGCTTAGCGGGGAGGACTAGCGGGGTCCCACAGTATTTT; CDR3 protein: CASSLAGRTSGVPQYF; clone size: .; J gene: TRBJ2-3; V gene: TRBV13; D gene: TRBD2
CDR3 DNA: TGTGCCAGCAGTGAAGACGAGGGGGGAAAAAACACCATATATTTT; CDR3 protein: CASSEDEGGKNTIYF; clone size: .; J gene: TRBJ1-3; V gene: TRBV2; D gene: .